The 3 T cell receptor beta chains presented below share a single source sample, sequenced in a study of blood T cells in healthy people across ages. Next came a second PCR, run for about 7 to 12 cycles, which used a sample-barcoded 5' primer along with a J-beta primer mix. TCRdb processed the 5' RACE reads anew with MiXCR; each CDR3 protein has one entry. The table includes 1.4 million or so distinct CDR3 sequences, roughly 43% detected once. The sequenced material came from blood. All receptors derive from a woman between 18 and 29 years old in good health.

The rearrangement uses TRBV6-1 and TRBJ1-1; D gene uncertain. V was trimmed by 6 bases and J by 6 bases, leaving 14 bases between them. This CDR3 has 13 residues. Germline V gene data show CDR1 as MNHNS and CDR2 as SASEGT. The CDR3 sequence is CASSPGNWAEAFF. DNA of the CDR3: TGTGCCAGCAGCCCCGGCAACTGGGCTGAAGCTTTCTTT.

This clonotype has more than one count but fewer than ten. The chain recombines TRBV19 with TRBJ1-5; 9 positions agree with TRBD1. CDR1 is LNHDA and CDR2 is SQIVND in the germline V gene (reference sequence). The CDR3 has 17 amino acids. The trim removed 0 bases at V and 6 bases at J, leaving 9 bases unmatched. The CDR3 is CASSIDLGQGIFQPQHF. The CDR3 nucleotides read TGTGCCAGTAGTATAGATCTTGGACAGGGGATTTTTCAGCCCCAGCATTTT.

The genes are TRBV21-1 and TRBJ2-5; the D call of TRBD1 is as the table states it, not checked on the DNA. The assigned J gene may be wrong: the sequence end matches TRBJ2-7 better. TRBV21-1 is a known pseudogene. The CDR3 loop spans 15 amino acids. CDR3 DNA: TGTGCCAGCAGCAACCAGGGTAGCGCACTTTACGAGCAGTACTTC. It is translated as CASSNQGSALYEQYF.